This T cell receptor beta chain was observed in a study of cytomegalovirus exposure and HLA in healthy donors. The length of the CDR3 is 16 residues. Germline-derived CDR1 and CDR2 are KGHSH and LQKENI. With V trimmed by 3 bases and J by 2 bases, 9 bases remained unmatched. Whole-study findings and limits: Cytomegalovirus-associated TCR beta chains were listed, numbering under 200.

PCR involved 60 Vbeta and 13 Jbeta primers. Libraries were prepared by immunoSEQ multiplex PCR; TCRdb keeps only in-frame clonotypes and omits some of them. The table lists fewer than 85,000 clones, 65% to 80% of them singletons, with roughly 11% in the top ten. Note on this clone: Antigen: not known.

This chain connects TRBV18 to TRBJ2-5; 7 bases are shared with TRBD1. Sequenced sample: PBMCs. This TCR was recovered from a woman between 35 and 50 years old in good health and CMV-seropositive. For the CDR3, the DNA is TGTGCCAGCTCACCCCAAGGGGGCGCTAATCAAGAGACCCAGTACTTC. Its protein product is CASSPQGGANQETQYF.